This TCR beta chain was identified during a study of sequential checkpoint blockade in melanoma. Study-level background: Both treatment sequences were followed by maintenance nivolumab. TCRβ was sequenced from DNA of under 100 pretreatment tumors.

Profiling relied on immunoSEQ multiplex PCR, and the TCRdb table lists in-frame clones only, not all of them. This sample has around 19,000 clones, with about 25% found just once. This clone showed up just a few times. What it binds is unknown. Treatment of the sample: randomized to nivolumab then ipilimumab (arm A) or the reverse (arm B). Study-wide findings and caveats: For nivolumab-first patients, baseline tumor clonality was associated with response. Tumor T-cell fraction and clonality correlated with PD-L1 and CD8+ counts.

The CDR3 length is 14 residues. Germline V CDR1 and CDR2: SGHNT, YENEEA. After removal of 5 bases from V and 7 bases from J, the junction contained 10 bases not matched to a gene. The source is a human donor with melanoma. This sequence joins TRBV11-3 and TRBJ2-5; 7 bases line up with TRBD2. The sequenced sample was tumor tissue (inferred from file names), obtained from a patient given nivolumab and ipilimumab in sequence. CDR3: CASSPGGTRGTQYF. CDR3 coding DNA: TGTGCCAGCAGCCCGGGGGGAACAAGGGGGACCCAGTACTTC.